These 27 T cell receptor beta chains were all obtained from the same sample, sequenced in a study of T cells in Graves' hyperthyroidism and ophthalmopathy. Amplified TCR beta CDR3 regions came from RNA transcripts. The HTBI primer set served for first-round RT-PCR of the TCR CDR3. In TCRdb, the multiplex PCR reads were re-called with MiXCR into one record per CDR3 protein. The sample has about 560,000 distinct CDR3 sequences, around 15% seen once. Sequences were obtained from blood. Receptor source: a woman younger than 35 with Graves' hyperthyroidism.

This clonotype was found many times. The chain employs TRBV12-3 or TRBV12-4 and TRBJ2-4, with 8 bases that match TRBD1. J was trimmed by 5 bases and V by 6 bases; bases with no gene match: 6. This CDR3 region has 14 residues. DNA for the CDR3: TGTGCCAGCAGACGGACAGGGCGGGAAAACATTCAGTACTTC. Its protein is CASRRTGRENIQYF.

The genes are TRBV13 and TRBJ2-7, with 7 bases identical to TRBD2. Trimming at V came to 3 bases and at J to 2 bases, leaving 7 bases not matched to a gene. Germline CDR1 reads PRHDT; CDR2 reads FYEKMQ (reference sequence). The CDR3 contains 15 residues. The CDR3 region is CASSFAGTIAYEQYF. CDR3 in DNA: TGTGCCAGCAGCTTCGCCGGGACTATCGCCTACGAGCAGTACTTC.

The table lists this clonotype with many counts. J is TRBJ2-5 and V is TRBV20-1; TRBD2 is a possible D gene (5 bases). Germline V gives CDR1 DFQATT, CDR2 SNEGSKA (reference sequence). The V gene lost 1 base and the J gene lost 5 bases, with 8 bases spanning the gap. The CDR3 spans 12 residues. The CDR3 DNA reads TGCAGTGCTAGAGTGGGCGGGGAGACCCAGTACTTC. This codes for CSARVGGETQYF.

The sample holds many counts of this clonotype. V gene TRBV5-1 combines with J gene TRBJ2-3; the D is unclear. Germline values: CDR1 SGHRS, CDR2 YFSETQ. V was cut by 0 bases and J by 1 base, with 12 bases left in between. The CDR3 runs to 16 residues. This CDR3 is CASSLEGLSRTDTQYF. The CDR3 coding sequence is TGCGCCAGCAGCTTGGAAGGGTTGTCGCGCACAGATACGCAGTATTTT.

This clonotype occurred many times. The chain uses TRBV20-1 and TRBJ2-1, with unresolved D. This CDR3 is built from 15 residues. Germline assignment: CDR1 DFQATT and CDR2 SNEGSKA (reference sequence). The ends were cut back, 3 bases at V and 4 bases at J, with 16 bases in the middle. CDR3 residues: CSARTNHFNYNEQFF. CDR3 sequence (DNA): TGCAGTGCTAGGACAAACCACTTTAATTACAATGAGCAGTTCTTC.

Ten or more counts support this clonotype. The rearrangement links TRBV6-2 or TRBV6-3 to TRBJ2-3; D possibly corresponds to TRBD1 (6 bases). V was cut by 2 bases and J by 2 bases, with 14 bases left in between. This CDR3 region has 16 residues. Germline V gives CDR1 MNHEY, CDR2 SVGEGT. The CDR3 here is CASSYPPTGNTDTQYF. CDR3 DNA: TGTGCCAGCAGTTACCCCCCAACAGGGAACACAGATACGCAGTATTTT.

This clonotype was counted only a few times. The chain combines TRBV11-2 with TRBJ2-1; 7 nucleotides align to TRBD2. CDR1 SGHAT and CDR2 FQNNGV come from the germline V gene. CDR3 length: 15 residues. V dropped 4 bases and J dropped 3; count of bases not matched to a gene: 6. CDR3 sequence reads: CASSSVGGGYNEQFF. The DNA for the CDR3 is TGTGCCAGCAGCTCAGTGGGGGGGGGCTACAATGAGCAGTTCTTC.

This clonotype has a count of ten or more. The chain uses TRBV3-1 and TRBJ1-4; no clear D gene. The CDR3 is 16 amino acids. Trimming pared 4 bases from V and 2 bases from J, leaving 14 bases between. Germline CDR1 and CDR2: LGHDT and YNNKEL (reference sequence). CDR3 DNA sequence: TGTGCCAGCAGCCGGACGAGTTTTGGGACTAATGAAAAACTGTTTTTT. It translates to CASSRTSFGTNEKLFF.

This clonotype was found many times. V gene TRBV12-3 or TRBV12-4 combines with J gene TRBJ2-4; 7 nucleotides match TRBD2. This CDR3 spans 23 amino acids. With V trimmed by 2 bases and J by 0 bases, 25 bases remained unmatched. In DNA, the CDR3 is TGTGCCAGCAGTTTAAGTATTGTGGTTGCGGCTAGCGGAAGTATGGTAGCCAAAAACATTCAGTACTTC. Translating gives CASSLSIVVAASGSMVAKNIQYF.

This clonotype has ten or more counts. The V call is TRBV20-1, the J call TRBJ2-3; TRBD2 matches at 14 bases. The germline gives CDR1 DFQATT, CDR2 SNEGSKA (reference sequence). V lost 6 bases to trimming and J lost 10 bases; unmatched junction nucleotides: 9. CDR3 length: 14 amino acids. CDR3 loop: CSARPGLAGAPQYF. Written as DNA, the CDR3 is TGCAGTGCGCGACCGGGACTAGCGGGAGCCCCGCAGTATTTT.

In this sample, this clonotype turned up many times. This chain uses TRBV20-1 with TRBJ2-1; D remains ambiguous. V shed 8 bases and J shed 0 bases, with 8 bases lying between them. The CDR3 is made up of 12 amino acids. Germline V CDR1 and CDR2: DFQATT, SNEGSKA (reference sequence). CDR3 nucleotides: TGCAGTAGAAGAGGCTCCTACAATGAGCAGTTCTTC. This sequence encodes CSRRGSYNEQFF.

The rearrangement links TRBV9 to TRBJ2-3; TRBD2 might be the D (7 bases). Per the germline V gene, CDR1 is SGDLS and CDR2 is YYNGEE. V was shortened by 3 bases and J by 4 bases, with 15 bases between the two germline ends. This CDR3 region has 15 residues. As DNA, the CDR3 is TGTGCCAGCAGCGAGGGGGGGGCCGTTGCAGATACGCAGTATTTT. Its protein product is CASSEGGAVADTQYF.

CDR3 sequence (DNA): TGTGCCAGCAGACTCCCGGGACAGGGAGGGACTGAAGCTTTCTTT. Translation: CASRLPGQGGTEAFF. This sequence joins TRBV6-1 and TRBJ1-1; TRBD1 matches 9 bases. V was pared by 6 bases and J by 5 bases, with 10 bases of the junction left unmatched. Germline V CDR1 and CDR2: MNHNS, SASEGT. This CDR3 is 15 amino acids long.

This clonotype was seen more than once but under ten times. V is TRBV18 and J is TRBJ1-2; 7 positions match TRBD1. The CDR3 runs to 13 residues. Unmatched junction bases numbered 5, after V lost 4 bases and J lost 6 bases. Germline V gives CDR1 KGHSH, CDR2 LQKENI. CDR3 sequence reads: CASSLDTGDGYTF. As DNA, the CDR3 is TGTGCCAGCTCACTAGACACAGGGGATGGCTACACCTTC.

This clonotype came up many times. The chain combines TRBV29-1 with TRBJ1-2, with TRBD1 as a possible D gene (5 bases). Trimming removed 5 bases from V and 4 bases from J, with 11 bases in between. Looked up from germline, CDR1 is SQVTM and CDR2 is ANQGSEA. The CDR3 sequence is 12 residues long. DNA for the CDR3: TGCAGCGTTCTGACAGCGCTCTATGGCTACACCTTC. Translation: CSVLTALYGYTF.

The rearrangement uses TRBV20-1 and TRBJ2-2, with D uncertain. The CDR3 runs 14 residues. With 5 bases removed from V and 1 base from J, the gap between germline ends came to 11 bases. In germline, CDR1 is DFQATT, CDR2 SNEGSKA (reference sequence). This chain's CDR3 is CSAVDAVNTGELFF. The CDR3 coding sequence is TGCAGTGCTGTGGATGCGGTGAACACCGGGGAGCTGTTTTTT.

About this clonotype: This may stem from a read error, because a much larger clone lies one nucleotide away. The chain is built from TRBV15 and TRBJ1-2; D is unresolved. The CDR3 loop spans 15 amino acids. From germline, CDR1 is LNHNV and CDR2 YYDKDF (reference sequence). The CDR3 nucleotides are TGTGCCACCAGCAGAGAGTCGAAAAGTCGCTATGGCTACGCCTTC. This translates into CATSRESKSRYGYAF.

V gene TRBV7-9 combines with J gene TRBJ1-4; 7 nucleotides agree with TRBD1. Germline CDR1 and CDR2: SEHNR and FQNEAQ (reference sequence). This CDR3 is 14 amino acids long. Trimming cost V 5 bases and J 7 bases; bases outside gene matches: 7. The CDR3 here is CASSRQGSGEKLFF. In nucleotides, the CDR3 is TGTGCCAGCAGCCGACAGGGATCAGGTGAAAAACTGTTTTTT. Full variable domain (remainder filled in from reference TRBV7-9 and TRBJ1-4): DTGVSQNPRHKITKRGQNVTFRCDPISEHNRLYWYRQTLGQGPEFLTYFQNEAQLEKSRLLSDRFSAERPKGSFSTLEIQRTEQGDSAMYLCASSRQGSGEKLFFGSGTQLSVL.

The chain combines TRBV5-4 with TRBJ2-5; possibly TRBD1 for D (5 bases). CDR3 length: 15 residues. Germline V gene sequence: CDR1 SGHNT, CDR2 YYREEE (reference sequence). V lost 0 bases to trimming and J lost 6 bases, with 15 bases between them. Here the CDR3 DNA reads TGTGCCAGCAGCTTGGTTGACCAGGGCGACCAGACCCAGTACTTC. Translation gives CASSLVDQGDQTQYF.

This clonotype was counted many times. The V call is TRBV6-5, the J call TRBJ2-7, with D tentatively TRBD2 (5 bases). The CDR3 has 15 residues. The V gene lost 0 bases and the J gene lost 5 bases, with 14 bases spanning the gap. Germline values: CDR1 MNHEY, CDR2 SVGAGI. In DNA form, the CDR3 reads TGTGCCAGCAGTTACTCGATGCCGGGGAACGACGAGCAGTACTTC. It is translated as CASSYSMPGNDEQYF.

Remarks on this clonotype: At one of its ends the junction is not consistent with the germline gene, which may arise from a read error. The V call is TRBV6-9, the J call TRBJ1-5; D gene uncertain. CDR1 MNHGY and CDR2 SVAAGI come from the germline V gene. The CDR3 runs 13 residues. In DNA, the CDR3 is TGTGCCAGCAGTCATTCGGTTTCTCAGCCCCAGCATTTT. Translated: CASSHSVSQPQHF.

This clonotype was seen ten or more times. V gene TRBV11-2 combines with J gene TRBJ2-5; D is unresolved. The length of the CDR3 is 16 residues. Germline loops: CDR1 SGHAT, CDR2 FQNNGV. V lost 7 bases, J lost 5 bases, and 23 bases lay in between. This chain's CDR3 is CASKGGLDRTTETQYF. The CDR3 coding sequence is TGTGCCAGCAAAGGTGGGCTAGATCGCACGACGGAGACCCAGTACTTC.

This rearrangement joins TRBV5-1 to TRBJ2-4, with 8 bases fitting TRBD1. Germline V lookup: CDR1 SGHRS, CDR2 YFSETQ. CDR3 length: 15 residues. V was clipped by 0 bases and J by 7 bases; unmatched bases: 6. DNA of the CDR3: TGCGCCAGCAGCTTGGGAGGACAGGGAGAGAACATTCAGTACTTC. This translates into CASSLGGQGENIQYF.

This clonotype was detected only a few times. V is TRBV5-1 and J is TRBJ1-2, with D hard to call. The CDR3 loop spans 14 amino acids. V was pared by 0 bases and J by 3 bases, with 9 bases between. Germline V gives CDR1 SGHRS, CDR2 YFSETQ. The CDR3 DNA reads TGCGCCAGCAGCTTGGCAGGAGACGACTATGGCTACACCTTC. Translating it yields CASSLAGDDYGYTF. Using reference TRBV5-1 and TRBJ1-2 for the parts outside the CDR3, the full variable domain is KAGVTQTPRYLIKTRGQQVTLSCSPISGHRSVSWYQQTPGQGLQFLFEYFSETQRNKGNFPGRFSGRQFSNSRSEMNVSTLELGDSALYLCASSLAGDDYGYTFGSGTRLTVV.

This clonotype was seen at least ten times. The genes are TRBV20-1 and TRBJ2-7, with 9 bases fitting TRBD2. Germline assignment: CDR1 DFQATT and CDR2 SNEGSKA (reference sequence). V lost 6 bases, J lost 3 bases, and 6 bases stayed unmatched. This CDR3 spans 13 amino acids. The CDR3 nucleotides read TGCAGTGCCGCCGGGACTAGCTTCTACGAGCAGTACTTC. Amino acids: CSAAGTSFYEQYF.

This clonotype was seen more than once but under ten times. This sequence joins TRBV10-3 and TRBJ2-1; 13 nucleotides match TRBD2. CDR3 size: 17 residues. Germline assignment: CDR1 ENHRY and CDR2 SYGVKD. With 6 bases clipped from V and 8 bases from J, the junction kept 13 bases outside the gene matches. CDR3 loop: CAISVGFGLAGVDEQFF. For the CDR3, the DNA is TGTGCCATCAGCGTCGGTTTTGGACTAGCGGGAGTGGATGAGCAGTTCTTC.

The chain's CDR3 is CASSLVAQQETQYF. The CDR3 region has the DNA TGCGCCAGCAGCTTGGTGGCCCAGCAAGAGACCCAGTACTTC. J is TRBJ2-5 and V is TRBV5-1; D is undetermined. V dropped 0 bases and J dropped 2 bases, with 8 bases sitting between them. The CDR3 is 14 amino acids. Germline V gene data show CDR1 as SGHRS and CDR2 as YFSETQ.